This TCR beta chain was captured by sequencing in a study of T cell responses to AZD1222 COVID-19 vaccine. Turning to this clone: Its cognate antigen is unknown.

Findings and caveats of the study: Donors were mostly white British, more females; clonal diversity possibly underestimated. Repertoire sampling happened only post peak T cell response.

V lost 4 bases, J lost 3 bases, and 17 bases lay in between. The CDR3 covers 16 residues. The germline gives CDR1 SGHNT, CDR2 YYREEE (reference sequence). The table came from immunoSEQ multiplex PCR; TCRdb's copy has only in-frame clones and leaves some out. The profile shows roughly 190,000 clones, 80% to 95% of them singletons. V gene TRBV5-4 combines with J gene TRBJ1-5; perhaps TRBD1 as D (5 bases). The receptor comes from an adult in good health. Here the sequenced sample was peripheral blood, taken on day 0 of AZD1222 vaccination. The CDR3 is CASSPGVPGSNQPQHF. The CDR3 DNA sequence: TGTGCCAGCAGCCCCGGCGTTCCAGGGTCCAATCAGCCCCAGCATTTT.